These 5 T cell receptor beta chains originate from one sample sequenced in a study of cytotoxic CD8 clonotypes in ibrutinib-treated CLL. Only in-frame clones appear in the TCRdb table, and some are missing; sequencing was by immunoSEQ multiplex PCR. The profile shows more than 8,500 clones, roughly 57% of them singletons. The sample here was PBMCs, taken before ibrutinib treatment. Receptor source: a human donor with chronic lymphocytic leukemia.

There are a few counts of this clone. The rearrangement uses TRBV6-6 and TRBJ2-7; the match to TRBD1 covers 8 bases. This CDR3 contains 13 residues. Germline V CDR1 and CDR2: MNHNY, SVGAGI (reference sequence). V was clipped by 5 bases and J by 2 bases; unmatched bases: 2. CDR3 in DNA: TGTGCCAGCAGTGACAGGGGTGCCTACGAGCAGTACTTC. It encodes CASSDRGAYEQYF.

This clone was picked up a small number of times. The chain employs TRBV10-3 and TRBJ2-5; D ambiguous. The V end was cut by 4 bases, the J end by 5 bases, with 11 bases between. The CDR3 is 13 residues long. Germline V lookup: CDR1 ENHRY, CDR2 SYGVKD. This chain's CDR3 is CAISGSQLETQYF. As DNA, the CDR3 is TGTGCCATCAGTGGGTCCCAGCTGGAGACCCAGTACTTC.

CDR3 sequence: CASTSLGKWHNSPLHF. The DNA of the CDR3 is TGCGCCAGCACCTCATTGGGGAAATGGCATAATTCACCCCTCCACTTT. V usage is TRBV23-1 and J usage is TRBJ1-6; D ambiguous. TRBV23-1 is classed as an ORF, of uncertain function. Between the trimmed V and J ends, which lost 7 bases and 5 bases, there was a span of 18 bases. There are 16 residues in the CDR3.

In its sample, this clone is medium-sized. The rearrangement uses TRBV28 and TRBJ1-4; the D gene is possibly TRBD1 (5 bases). V lost 6 bases and J lost 14, with 13 bases in between. This CDR3 has 11 residues. Germline V CDR1 and CDR2: MDHEN, SYDVKM. The CDR3 protein is CASSLGHRLFF. The CDR3 DNA follows: TGTGCCAGCAGCTTAGGACACCGGCTGTTTTTT.

A few counts support this clone. The chain joins TRBV28 to TRBJ1-2, with 7 nucleotides matching TRBD1. Losses at the gene ends were 5 bases for V and 4 bases for J; bases not matched to a gene: 7. In germline, CDR1 is MDHEN, CDR2 SYDVKM. This CDR3 comprises 14 residues. In DNA, the CDR3 is TGTGCCAGCAGTGTTTCCCAGGGGGTCTATGGCTACACCTTC. This encodes CASSVSQGVYGYTF.